Below, 25 T cell receptor beta chains from the same sample are listed, as sequenced in a study of blood T cell repertoires in COVID-19. The data were produced by immunoSEQ multiplex PCR, yet TCRdb's version contains in-frame clones alone and is incomplete. The sample consists of fewer than 150,000 clones, approximately 91% of them appearing once. The sequencing sample was made of peripheral blood. These receptors all come from a man between 50 and 59 years old with active or convalescent COVID-19.

The rearrangement links TRBV29-1 to TRBJ2-1, with 12 bases identical to TRBD2. This CDR3 spans 16 amino acids. Germline V gives CDR1 SQVTM, CDR2 ANQGSEA. The junction had 8 bases not matched to a gene; V was cut back by 1 base and J by 7 bases. The CDR3 bases are TGCAGCGTTGAAGGGGCTAGCGGGAGGGCGAGGAATGAGCAGTTCTTC. It specifies CSVEGASGRARNEQFF.

V and J are TRBV4-3 and TRBJ2-1; 13 bases are a match to TRBD2. Germline V gene sequence: CDR1 LGHNA, CDR2 YSLEER. The CDR3 is 19 amino acids. With 3 bases clipped from V and 0 bases from J, the junction kept 8 bases outside the gene matches. CDR3 nucleotide sequence: TGCGCCAGCAGCCACCGACTAGCGGGAGGATCGAGCTCCTACAATGAGCAGTTCTTC. It specifies CASSHRLAGGSSSYNEQFF.

The chain recombines TRBV4-1 with TRBJ2-2, with 7 nucleotides matching TRBD1. After removal of 6 bases from V and 3 bases from J, the junction contained 4 bases not matched to a gene. CDR1 MGHRA and CDR2 YSYEKL come from the germline V gene. The CDR3 spans 14 residues. CDR3 in amino acids: CASRSTGDTGELFF. DNA for the CDR3: TGCGCCAGCAGATCCACAGGGGACACCGGGGAGCTGTTTTTT.

In its sample, this clone was seen once. The chain couples TRBV5-1 to TRBJ2-1, with 7 positions matching TRBD2. Per the germline V gene, CDR1 is SGHRS and CDR2 is YFSETQ. The CDR3 is 14 amino acids. J gave up 5 bases and V 4 bases, and 6 bases lay outside the gene matches. CDR3 DNA sequence: TGCGCCAGCAGCCTTCTGGGGGGGAACAATGAGCAGTTCTTC. It specifies CASSLLGGNNEQFF.

The V gene is TRBV27, the J gene TRBJ1-1; 11 bases match TRBD1. The CDR3 spans 14 residues. V lost 4 bases to trimming and J lost 5 bases; unmatched junction nucleotides: 3. Germline V gene sequence: CDR1 MNHEY, CDR2 SMNVEV (reference sequence). The CDR3 is CASSSGQGGTEAFF. The CDR3 coding sequence is TGTGCCAGCAGTTCGGGACAGGGGGGTACTGAAGCTTTCTTT.

This clone was counted only a few times. CDR3 nucleotides: TGCAGTGCTAGTCAAGGGGGGGTTGAGCAGTACTTC. It codes for CSASQGGVEQYF. This rearrangement joins TRBV20-1 to TRBJ2-7; D is possibly TRBD2 (7 bases). Germline loops: CDR1 DFQATT, CDR2 SNEGSKA (reference sequence). This CDR3 comprises 12 residues. V dropped 3 bases and J dropped 7 bases, with 13 bases sitting between them.

This chain connects TRBV2 to TRBJ1-5, with 9 bases identical to TRBD1. CDR3 size: 15 residues. Trimming at V came to 3 bases and at J to 2 bases, leaving 2 bases not matched to a gene. Germline V gives CDR1 SNHLY, CDR2 FYNNEI. The CDR3, as DNA: TGTGCCAGCAGTGACCGGACAGGGGGCAATCAGCCCCAGCATTTT. Amino acids: CASSDRTGGNQPQHF.

The gene calls are TRBV6-5 and TRBJ2-4, with D perhaps matching TRBD1 (6 bases). The CDR3 consists of 15 residues. V lost 0 bases and J 2 bases, leaving 8 bases between the germline ends. CDR1 and CDR2 from the germline V gene are MNHEY and SVGAGI. CDR3 in amino acids: CASSYSGQPKNIQYF. The CDR3 coding sequence is TGTGCCAGCAGTTACTCTGGACAGCCCAAAAACATTCAGTACTTC.

The chain combines TRBV24-1 with TRBJ1-3; D possibly corresponds to TRBD1 (5 bases). The CDR3 has 11 residues. V lost 5 bases and J 11 bases, leaving 9 bases between the germline ends. Germline-derived CDR1 and CDR2 are KGHDR and SFDVKD. As DNA, the CDR3 is TGTGCCACCAGTGCGGGGGGGGCCATATATTTT. It translates to CATSAGGAIYF.

This chain connects TRBV27 to TRBJ1-2, with D unclear. Germline loops: CDR1 MNHEY, CDR2 SMNVEV (reference sequence). The CDR3 covers 16 residues. Trimming stripped 1 base from V and 8 bases from J, with 20 bases between. The CDR3 is CASSLFGLGPGGGYTF. CDR3 nucleotides: TGTGCCAGCAGTTTATTCGGCTTAGGGCCCGGCGGGGGCTACACCTTC.

The chain carries TRBV7-8 and TRBJ1-1, with D perhaps TRBD1 (6 bases). There are 16 residues in the CDR3. Trimming pared 1 base from V and 1 base from J, leaving 13 bases between. CDR1 SGHVS and CDR2 FQNEAQ come from the germline V gene. CDR3 coding DNA: TGTGCCAGCAGCTTAGTCGTAGAGGGGGAGAACACTGAAGCTTTCTTT. This codes for CASSLVVEGENTEAFF.

The chain employs TRBV11-2 and TRBJ2-4; TRBD1 agrees at 8 bases. This CDR3 region has 16 residues. Trimming at V came to 1 base and at J to 0 bases, leaving 2 bases not matched to a gene. Germline CDR1 reads SGHAT; CDR2 reads FQNNGV. The CDR3 here is CASSLGTGSAKNIQYF. Written as DNA, the CDR3 is TGTGCCAGCAGCTTAGGGACAGGGTCAGCCAAAAACATTCAGTACTTC.

This rearrangement joins TRBV11-2 to TRBJ2-1; 12 nucleotides align to TRBD2. The trim removed 5 bases at V and 6 bases at J, leaving 5 bases unmatched. The CDR3 loop spans 15 amino acids. Germline loops: CDR1 SGHAT, CDR2 FQNNGV. The CDR3, as DNA: TGTGCCAGCAGCCCACGACTAGCGGGAGCCAATGAGCAGTTCTTC. It is translated as CASSPRLAGANEQFF.

This clone was detected many times. The chain uses TRBV30 and TRBJ2-1; D not certain. CDR3 size: 12 residues. CDR1 is GTSNPN and CDR2 is SVGIG in the germline V gene (reference sequence). The ends were cut back, 0 bases at V and 11 bases at J, with 11 bases in the middle. DNA of the CDR3: TGTGCCTGGAGTGTTGTGATTGACAAGCAGTTCTTC. Amino acids: CAWSVVIDKQFF. The full variable domain, rest sourced from reference TRBV30 and TRBJ2-1, is SQTIHQWPATLVQPVGSPLSLECTVEGTSNPNLYWYRQAAGRGLQLLFYSVGIGQISSEVPQNLSASRPQDRQFILSSKKLLLSDSGFYLCAWSVVIDKQFFGPGTRLTVL.

The chain joins TRBV19 to TRBJ2-7, with 10 bases fitting TRBD1. This CDR3 has 16 amino acids. Looked up from germline, CDR1 is LNHDA and CDR2 is SQIVND (reference sequence). The ends lost 4 bases at V and 2 bases at J; junction bases unmatched: 8. This CDR3 reads CASSTRTGGSPYEQYF. The CDR3 DNA follows: TGTGCCAGTAGTACCCGGACAGGGGGTTCCCCCTACGAGCAGTACTTC.

The genes are TRBV30 and TRBJ2-7; D ambiguous. V dropped 3 bases and J dropped 0 bases, with 9 bases sitting between them. The CDR3 is 13 amino acids. Germline CDR1 is GTSNPN and CDR2 is SVGIG (reference sequence). CDR3 loop: CAWRATSSYEQYF. The CDR3 coding sequence is TGTGCCTGGAGAGCCACGAGCTCCTACGAGCAGTACTTC.

The V call is TRBV5-1, the J call TRBJ2-1, with a weak D call TRBD1 (6 bases). Trimming cost V 4 bases and J 5 bases, with 10 bases left between them. From germline, CDR1 is SGHRS and CDR2 YFSETQ. The CDR3 covers 13 residues. The CDR3 loop reads CASSPGTNNEQFF. The CDR3 bases are TGCGCCAGCAGCCCTGGGACAAACAATGAGCAGTTCTTC.

The chain carries TRBV19 and TRBJ2-3; 9 bases fit TRBD2. This CDR3 has 18 residues. Germline-derived CDR1 and CDR2 are LNHDA and SQIVND (reference sequence). The V gene end was trimmed by 3 bases and the J gene end by 2 bases; junction bases not matched to a gene: 12. The CDR3 DNA reads as TGTGCCAGTAGTATCCCCTTTAGCGGGGGTCGCAACACAGATACGCAGTATTTT. Residues: CASSIPFSGGRNTDTQYF.

CDR3 residues: CASSYRSGGELFF. DNA for the CDR3: TGTGCCAGCAGTTACCGTAGCGGCGGGGAGCTGTTTTTT. The genes are TRBV6-5 and TRBJ2-2; D may be TRBD2 (6 bases). Trimming removed 2 bases at V and 7 bases at J, with 8 bases between. This CDR3 is built from 13 residues. Germline assignment: CDR1 MNHEY and CDR2 SVGAGI.

The chain carries TRBV18 and TRBJ1-2; a possible D gene is TRBD1 (6 bases). CDR1 and CDR2 (germline): KGHSH, LQKENI. CDR3 length: 16 amino acids. Trimming removed 6 bases at V and 2 bases at J, with 19 bases between. The CDR3 is CASSPERPGQNYGYTF. In DNA form, the CDR3 reads TGTGCCAGCTCGCCTGAGCGCCCCGGACAGAACTATGGCTACACCTTC.

CDR3 sequence (DNA): TGTGCCAGCAGCCAAGCTCTGGGACAGGGAGGCTACGAGCAGTACTTC. Translating gives CASSQALGQGGYEQYF. This chain connects TRBV14 to TRBJ2-7; 9 bases map to TRBD1. Trimming removed 1 base from V and 3 bases from J; junction bases left unmatched: 7. Germline lookup yields CDR1 SGHDN and CDR2 FVKESK. The CDR3 extends over 16 amino acids.

This clone came up once. The chain employs TRBV7-3 and TRBJ2-5; 10 bases map to TRBD1. The CDR3 has 15 residues. J was trimmed by 7 bases and V by 4 bases; bases with no gene match: 9. CDR1 is SGHTA and CDR2 is FQGTGA in the germline V gene. CDR3 nucleotide sequence: TGTGCCAGCAGCTCCCGCTCGGGACAGGGGATGACCCAGTACTTC. Residues: CASSSRSGQGMTQYF.

The chain links TRBV2 to TRBJ2-7, with D possibly matching TRBD2 (6 bases). CDR3 length: 13 amino acids. Trimming cost V 6 bases and J 4 bases, with 13 bases left between them. CDR1 and CDR2 (germline): SNHLY, FYNNEI. The CDR3 region has the DNA TGTGCCAGCAGGAGAACTAGCAAATACGAGCAGTACTTC. Translating gives CASRRTSKYEQYF.

This rearrangement joins TRBV18 to TRBJ1-5; D remains unclear. The CDR3 consists of 14 residues. Germline values: CDR1 KGHSH, CDR2 LQKENI. Trimming took 3 bases from V and 3 from J, leaving 9 bases between them. The CDR3 DNA reads as TGTGCCAGCTCACCGAGCAGGAACAATCAGCCCCAGCATTTT. Amino acid sequence: CASSPSRNNQPQHF.

This clone occurred once. The rearrangement uses TRBV28 and TRBJ2-1, with 9 positions matching TRBD2. CDR3 length: 13 amino acids. Trimming cost V 11 bases and J 6 bases; bases outside gene matches: 8. CDR1 is MDHEN and CDR2 is SYDVKM in the germline V gene. CDR3 region: CACWREGRNEQFF. The CDR3 DNA sequence: TGTGCCTGTTGGCGGGAGGGCCGCAATGAGCAGTTCTTC.